The present T cell receptor beta chain was sequenced within a study of blood T cell repertoires in COVID-19. Study as a whole: The United States, Italy and Spain provided the acute and convalescent COVID-19 samples. In each case, the material was cDNA or gDNA derived from T cells, B-cell-depleted T cells, or PBMCs.

Authors' processing steps: Estimation of nucleated cell counts was performed using reference gene primer amplification. Here immunoSEQ multiplex PCR was the method, and the copy in TCRdb shows in-frame clones only, minus some. V and J calls plus clone size are reproduced from that table; the DNA served to infer D and trimming. In the table there are roughly 21,000 clones, around 86% of which are singletons. This CDR3 is 20 amino acids long. In germline, CDR1 is MNHEY, CDR2 SMNVEV (reference sequence). J gave up 3 bases and V 6 bases, and 15 bases lay outside the gene matches. The sequenced sample consisted of peripheral blood. The clonotype was recovered from an elderly woman with active or convalescent COVID-19. The chain is built from TRBV27 and TRBJ2-3; TRBD2 aligns across 16 bases. The CDR3 region is CASRDRRPGLAGGKTDTQYF. In DNA, the CDR3 is TGTGCCAGCAGAGACCGGAGACCGGGACTAGCGGGAGGGAAAACAGATACGCAGTATTTT.